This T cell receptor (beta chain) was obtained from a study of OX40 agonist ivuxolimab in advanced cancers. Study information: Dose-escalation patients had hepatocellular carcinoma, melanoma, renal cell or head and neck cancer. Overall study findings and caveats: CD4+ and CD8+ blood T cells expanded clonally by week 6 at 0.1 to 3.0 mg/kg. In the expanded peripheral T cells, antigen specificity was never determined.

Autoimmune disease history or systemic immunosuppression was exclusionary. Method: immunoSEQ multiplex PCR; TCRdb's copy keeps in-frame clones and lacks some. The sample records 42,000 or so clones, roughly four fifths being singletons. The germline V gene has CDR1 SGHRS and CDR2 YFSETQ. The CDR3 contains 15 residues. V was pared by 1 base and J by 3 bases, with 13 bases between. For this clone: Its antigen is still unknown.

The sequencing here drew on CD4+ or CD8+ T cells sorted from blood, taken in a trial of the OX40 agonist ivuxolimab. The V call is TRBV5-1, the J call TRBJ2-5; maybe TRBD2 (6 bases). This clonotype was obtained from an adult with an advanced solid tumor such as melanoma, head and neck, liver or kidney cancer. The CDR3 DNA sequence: TGCGCCAGCAGCTTGAATCGGCCTAGCGAAGAGACCCAGTACTTC. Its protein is CASSLNRPSEETQYF. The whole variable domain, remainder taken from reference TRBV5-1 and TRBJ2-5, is KAGVTQTPRYLIKTRGQQVTLSCSPISGHRSVSWYQQTPGQGLQFLFEYFSETQRNKGNFPGRFSGRQFSNSRSEMNVSTLELGDSALYLCASSLNRPSEETQYFGPGTRLLVL.